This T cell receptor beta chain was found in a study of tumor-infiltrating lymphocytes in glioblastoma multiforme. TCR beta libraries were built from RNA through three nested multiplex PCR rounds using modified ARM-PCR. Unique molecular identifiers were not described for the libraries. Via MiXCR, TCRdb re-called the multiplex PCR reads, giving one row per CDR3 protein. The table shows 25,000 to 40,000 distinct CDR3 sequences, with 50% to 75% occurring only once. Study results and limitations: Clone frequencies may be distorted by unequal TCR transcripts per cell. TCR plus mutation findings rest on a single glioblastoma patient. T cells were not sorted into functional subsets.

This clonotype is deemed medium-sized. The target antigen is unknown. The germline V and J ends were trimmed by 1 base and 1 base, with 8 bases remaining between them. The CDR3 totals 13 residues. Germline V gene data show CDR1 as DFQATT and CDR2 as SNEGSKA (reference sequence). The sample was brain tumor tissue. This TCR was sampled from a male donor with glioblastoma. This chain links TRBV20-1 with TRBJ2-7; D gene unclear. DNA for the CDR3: TGCAGTGCTAGAGCCTACCGGTCCTACGAGCAGTACTTC. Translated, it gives CSARAYRSYEQYF.